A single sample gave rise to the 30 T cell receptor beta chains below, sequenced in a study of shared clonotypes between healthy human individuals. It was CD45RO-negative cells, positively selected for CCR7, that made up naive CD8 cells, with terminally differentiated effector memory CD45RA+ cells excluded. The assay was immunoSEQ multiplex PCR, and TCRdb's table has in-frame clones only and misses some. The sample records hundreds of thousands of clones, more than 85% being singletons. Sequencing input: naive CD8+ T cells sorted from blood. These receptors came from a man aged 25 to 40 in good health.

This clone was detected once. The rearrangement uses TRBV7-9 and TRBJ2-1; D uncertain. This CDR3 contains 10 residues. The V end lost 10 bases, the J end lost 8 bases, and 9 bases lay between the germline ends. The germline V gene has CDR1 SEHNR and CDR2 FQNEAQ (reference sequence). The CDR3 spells CATAVDEQFF. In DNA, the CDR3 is TGTGCCACCGCGGTGGATGAGCAGTTCTTC.

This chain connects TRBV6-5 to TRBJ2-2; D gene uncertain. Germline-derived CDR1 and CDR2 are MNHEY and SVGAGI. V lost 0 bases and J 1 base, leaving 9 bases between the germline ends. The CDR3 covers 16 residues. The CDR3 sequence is CASSYSISENTGELFF. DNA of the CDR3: TGTGCCAGCAGTTACTCGATTTCGGAGAACACCGGGGAGCTGTTTTTT.

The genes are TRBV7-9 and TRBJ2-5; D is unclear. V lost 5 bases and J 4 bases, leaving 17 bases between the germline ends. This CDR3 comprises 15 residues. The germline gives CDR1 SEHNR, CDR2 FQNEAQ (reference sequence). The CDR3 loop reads CASSDPMGSRETQYF. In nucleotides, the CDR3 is TGTGCCAGCAGCGACCCCATGGGGTCAAGAGAGACCCAGTACTTC.

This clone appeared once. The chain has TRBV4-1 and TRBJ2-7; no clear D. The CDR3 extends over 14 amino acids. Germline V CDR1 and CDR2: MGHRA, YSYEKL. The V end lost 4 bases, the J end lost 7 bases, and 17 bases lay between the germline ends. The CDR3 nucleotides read TGCGCCAGCAGCCTACGGGCCCCCTTCGAGGAGCAGTACTTC. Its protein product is CASSLRAPFEEQYF.

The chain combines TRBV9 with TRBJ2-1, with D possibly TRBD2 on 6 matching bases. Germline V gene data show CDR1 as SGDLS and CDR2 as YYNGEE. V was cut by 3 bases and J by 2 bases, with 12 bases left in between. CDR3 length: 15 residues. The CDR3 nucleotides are TGTGCCAGCAGCGAATGGGGGAGGACCTACAATGAGCAGTTCTTC. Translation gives CASSEWGRTYNEQFF.

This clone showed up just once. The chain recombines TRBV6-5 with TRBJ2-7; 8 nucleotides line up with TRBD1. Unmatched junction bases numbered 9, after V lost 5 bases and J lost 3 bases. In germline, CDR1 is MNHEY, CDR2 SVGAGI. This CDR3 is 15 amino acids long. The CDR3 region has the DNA TGTGCCAGCAGTGGGTCAGGGGGCCGTCTCTACGAGCAGTACTTC. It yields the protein CASSGSGGRLYEQYF.

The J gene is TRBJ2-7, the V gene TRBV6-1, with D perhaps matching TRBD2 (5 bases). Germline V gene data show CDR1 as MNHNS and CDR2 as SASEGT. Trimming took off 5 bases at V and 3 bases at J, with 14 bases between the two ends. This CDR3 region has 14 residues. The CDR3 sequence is CASSPSPRDYEQYF. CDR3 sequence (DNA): TGTGCCAGCAGTCCTTCTCCGAGGGACTACGAGCAGTACTTC.

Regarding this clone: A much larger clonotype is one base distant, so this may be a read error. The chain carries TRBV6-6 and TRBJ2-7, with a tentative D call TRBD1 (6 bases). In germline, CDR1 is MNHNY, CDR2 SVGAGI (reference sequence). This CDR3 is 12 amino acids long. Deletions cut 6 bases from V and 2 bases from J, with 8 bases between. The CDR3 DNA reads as TGTGCCAGCAGGGGGGACACCTACGAGCAGTACTTC. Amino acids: CASRGDTYEQYF.

CDR3 loop: CAARSRAGADEQFF. CDR3 DNA sequence: TGTGCCGCACGGTCCCGGGCGGGAGCGGATGAGCAGTTCTTC. The chain couples TRBV15 to TRBJ2-1; TRBD2 matches 7 bases. There are 14 residues in the CDR3. V was pared by 11 bases and J by 8 bases, with 15 bases of the junction left unmatched. CDR1 is LNHNV, CDR2 YYDKDF, per germline (reference sequence).

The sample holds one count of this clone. CDR3 sequence reads: CASSPRGGLETQYF. The CDR3, as DNA: TGTGCCAGCAGCCCTCGTGGAGGGCTGGAGACCCAGTACTTC. The chain employs TRBV11-1 and TRBJ2-5, with a possible D match to TRBD2 (6 bases). CDR1 is SGHAT and CDR2 is FQDESV in the germline V gene (reference sequence). Deletions cut 5 bases from V and 5 bases from J, with 15 bases between. This CDR3 has 14 residues. The variable domain in full, with the rest retrieved from reference TRBV11-1 and TRBJ2-5, is EAEVAQSPRYKITEKSQAVAFWCDPISGHATLYWYRQILGQGPELLVQFQDESVVDDSQLPKDRFSAERLKGVDSTLKIQPAELGDSAMYLCASSPRGGLETQYFGPGTRLLVL.

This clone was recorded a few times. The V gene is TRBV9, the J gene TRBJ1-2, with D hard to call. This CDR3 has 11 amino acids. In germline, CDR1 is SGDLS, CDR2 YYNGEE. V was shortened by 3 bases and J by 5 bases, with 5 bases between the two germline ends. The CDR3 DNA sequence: TGTGCCAGCAGCGACCCTTATGGCTACACCTTC. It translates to CASSDPYGYTF.

The CDR3 DNA reads as TGCAGCGTTGAAGATGAGAGCGGTAGGGTGTTGGAGCAGTACTTC. Protein: CSVEDESGRVLEQYF. V usage is TRBV29-1 and J usage is TRBJ2-7, with a weak D call TRBD2 (5 bases). Trimming stripped 0 bases from V and 7 bases from J, with 19 bases between. Germline-derived CDR1 and CDR2 are SQVTM and ANQGSEA. The CDR3 is made up of 15 amino acids.

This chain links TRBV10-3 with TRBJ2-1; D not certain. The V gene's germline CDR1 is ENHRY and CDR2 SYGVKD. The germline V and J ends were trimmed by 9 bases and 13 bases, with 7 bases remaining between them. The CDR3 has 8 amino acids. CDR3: CAIVDQFF. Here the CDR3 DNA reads TGTGCCATTGTTGATCAGTTCTTC.

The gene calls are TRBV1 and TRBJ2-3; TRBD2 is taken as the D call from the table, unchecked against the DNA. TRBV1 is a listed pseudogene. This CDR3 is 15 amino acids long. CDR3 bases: TGCACCAGCAGACAGACTAGCCGGAGCACAGATACGCAGTATTTT. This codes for CTSRQTSRSTDTQYF.

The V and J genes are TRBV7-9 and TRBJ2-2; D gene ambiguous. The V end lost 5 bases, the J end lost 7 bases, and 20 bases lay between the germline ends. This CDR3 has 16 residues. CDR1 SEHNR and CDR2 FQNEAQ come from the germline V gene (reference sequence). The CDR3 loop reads CASSPIGQFGGGELFF. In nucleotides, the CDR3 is TGTGCCAGCAGCCCAATAGGGCAGTTCGGTGGCGGGGAGCTGTTTTTT.

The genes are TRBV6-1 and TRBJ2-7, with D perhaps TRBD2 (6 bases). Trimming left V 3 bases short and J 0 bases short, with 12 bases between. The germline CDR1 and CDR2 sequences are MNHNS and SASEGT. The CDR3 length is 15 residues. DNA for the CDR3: TGTGCCAGCAGTGACTTCCCCGGGAGCTCCTACGAGCAGTACTTC. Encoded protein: CASSDFPGSSYEQYF.

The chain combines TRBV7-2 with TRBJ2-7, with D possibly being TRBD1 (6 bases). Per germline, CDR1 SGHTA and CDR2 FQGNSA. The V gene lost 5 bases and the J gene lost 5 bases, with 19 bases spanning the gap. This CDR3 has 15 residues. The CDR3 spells CASSPRGGGMNEQYF. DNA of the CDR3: TGTGCCAGCAGCCCTCGTGGGGGCGGTATGAACGAGCAGTACTTC.

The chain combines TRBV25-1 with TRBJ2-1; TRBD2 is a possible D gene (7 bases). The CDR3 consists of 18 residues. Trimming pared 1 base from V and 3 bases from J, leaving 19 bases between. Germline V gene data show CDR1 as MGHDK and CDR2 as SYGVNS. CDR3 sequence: CASSEWSLGGGGYNEQFF. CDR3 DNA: TGTGCCAGCAGTGAATGGTCTCTTGGGGGAGGGGGCTACAATGAGCAGTTCTTC.

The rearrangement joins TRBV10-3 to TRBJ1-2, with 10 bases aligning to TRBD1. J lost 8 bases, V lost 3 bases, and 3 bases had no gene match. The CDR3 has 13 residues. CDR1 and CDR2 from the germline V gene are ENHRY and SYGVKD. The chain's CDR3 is CAISEDRGRGYTF. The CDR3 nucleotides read TGTGCCATCAGTGAAGACAGGGGGCGAGGCTACACCTTC.

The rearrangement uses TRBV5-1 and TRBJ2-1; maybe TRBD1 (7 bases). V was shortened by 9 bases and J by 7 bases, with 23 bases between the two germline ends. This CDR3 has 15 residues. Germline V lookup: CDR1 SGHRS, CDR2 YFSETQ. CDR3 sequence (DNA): TGCGCCACCCAAGTTTGGTCAGGGGGGTCTAATGAGCAGTTCTTC. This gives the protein CATQVWSGGSNEQFF.

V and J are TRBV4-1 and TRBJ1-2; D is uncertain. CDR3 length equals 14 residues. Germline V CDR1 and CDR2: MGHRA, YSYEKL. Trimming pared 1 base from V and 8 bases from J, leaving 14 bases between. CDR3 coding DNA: TGCGCCAGCAGCCAAGGGGTGGCAGATCGAGGCTACACCTTC. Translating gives CASSQGVADRGYTF.

The CDR3 DNA sequence: TGTGCCACCAGCCGGGACAGGGTCGCTAACTATGGCTACACCTTC. Its translation: CATSRDRVANYGYTF. The chain has TRBV15 and TRBJ1-2; 9 bases align to TRBD1. The CDR3 has 15 residues. With 5 bases clipped from V and 0 bases from J, the junction kept 4 bases outside the gene matches. Per germline, CDR1 LNHNV and CDR2 YYDKDF (reference sequence).

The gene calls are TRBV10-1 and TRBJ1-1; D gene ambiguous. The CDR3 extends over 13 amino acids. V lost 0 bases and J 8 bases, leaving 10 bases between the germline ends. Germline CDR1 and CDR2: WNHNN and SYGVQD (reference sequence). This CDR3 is CASSESGGEEAFF. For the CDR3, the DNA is TGCGCCAGCAGTGAGTCGGGTGGGGAAGAAGCTTTCTTT.

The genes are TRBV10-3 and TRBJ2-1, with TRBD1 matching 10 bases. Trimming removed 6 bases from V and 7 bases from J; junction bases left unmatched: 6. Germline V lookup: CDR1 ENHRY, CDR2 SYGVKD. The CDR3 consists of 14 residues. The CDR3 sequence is CAISEGQGWNEQFF. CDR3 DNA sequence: TGTGCCATCAGCGAGGGACAGGGGTGGAATGAGCAGTTCTTC.

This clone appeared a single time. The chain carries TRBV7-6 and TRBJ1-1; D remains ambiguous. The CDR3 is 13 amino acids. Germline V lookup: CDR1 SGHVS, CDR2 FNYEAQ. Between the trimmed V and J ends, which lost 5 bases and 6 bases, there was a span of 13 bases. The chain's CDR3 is CASSRYGASEAFF. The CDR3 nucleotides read TGTGCCAGCAGCCGATATGGCGCGTCTGAAGCTTTCTTT.

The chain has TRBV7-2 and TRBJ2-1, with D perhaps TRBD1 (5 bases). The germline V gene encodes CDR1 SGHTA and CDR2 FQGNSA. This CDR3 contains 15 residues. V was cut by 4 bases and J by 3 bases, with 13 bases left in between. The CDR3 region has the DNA TGTGCCAGCAGCTGGGCCATGGGGCTCTACAATGAGCAGTTCTTC. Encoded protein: CASSWAMGLYNEQFF. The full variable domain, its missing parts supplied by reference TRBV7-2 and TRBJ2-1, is GAGVSQSPSNKVTEKGKDVELRCDPISGHTALYWYRQSLGQGLEFLIYFQGNSAPDKSGLPSDRFSAERTGGSVSTLTIQRTQQEDSAVYLCASSWAMGLYNEQFFGPGTRLTVL.

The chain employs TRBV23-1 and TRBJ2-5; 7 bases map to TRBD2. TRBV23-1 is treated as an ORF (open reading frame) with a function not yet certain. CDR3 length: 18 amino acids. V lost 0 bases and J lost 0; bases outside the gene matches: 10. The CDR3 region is CASSQSSGEGWYQETQYF. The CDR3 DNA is TGCGCCAGCAGTCAATCTTCGGGGGAGGGGTGGTACCAAGAGACCCAGTACTTC.

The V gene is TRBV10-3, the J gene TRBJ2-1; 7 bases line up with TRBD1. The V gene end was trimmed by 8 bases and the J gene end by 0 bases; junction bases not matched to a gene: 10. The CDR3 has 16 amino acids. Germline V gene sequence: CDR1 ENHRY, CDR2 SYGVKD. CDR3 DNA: TGTGCCATCGACGACAGGGCAACCAACTCCTACAATGAGCAGTTCTTC. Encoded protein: CAIDDRATNSYNEQFF.

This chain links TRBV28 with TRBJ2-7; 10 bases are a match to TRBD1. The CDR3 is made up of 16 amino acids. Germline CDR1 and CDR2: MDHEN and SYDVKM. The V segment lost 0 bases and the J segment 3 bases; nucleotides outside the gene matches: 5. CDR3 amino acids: CASSLWGTGDFYEQYF. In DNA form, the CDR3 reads TGTGCCAGCAGTTTATGGGGGACAGGGGATTTCTACGAGCAGTACTTC.

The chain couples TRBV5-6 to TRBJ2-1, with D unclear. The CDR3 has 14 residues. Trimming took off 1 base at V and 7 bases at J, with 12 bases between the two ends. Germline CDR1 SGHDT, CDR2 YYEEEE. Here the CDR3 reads CASSLYTFKNEQFF. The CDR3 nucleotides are TGTGCCAGCAGCTTGTATACGTTTAAGAATGAGCAGTTCTTC.